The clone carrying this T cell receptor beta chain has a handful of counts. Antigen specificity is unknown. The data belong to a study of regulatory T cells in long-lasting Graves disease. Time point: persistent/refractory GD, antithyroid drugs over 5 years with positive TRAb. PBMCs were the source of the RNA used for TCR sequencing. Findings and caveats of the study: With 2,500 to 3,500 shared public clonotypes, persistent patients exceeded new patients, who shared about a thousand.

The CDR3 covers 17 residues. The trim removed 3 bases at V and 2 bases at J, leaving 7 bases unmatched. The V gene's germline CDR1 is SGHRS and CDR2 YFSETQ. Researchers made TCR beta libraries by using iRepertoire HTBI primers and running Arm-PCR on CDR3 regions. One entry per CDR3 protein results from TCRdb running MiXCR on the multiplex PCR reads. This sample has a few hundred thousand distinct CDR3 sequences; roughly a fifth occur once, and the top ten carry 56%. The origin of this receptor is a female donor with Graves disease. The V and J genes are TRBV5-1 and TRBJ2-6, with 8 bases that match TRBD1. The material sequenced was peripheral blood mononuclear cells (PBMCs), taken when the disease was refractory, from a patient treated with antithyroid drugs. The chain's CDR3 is CASSSGQGPPGANVLTF. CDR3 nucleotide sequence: TGCGCCAGCAGCTCTGGACAGGGCCCTCCTGGGGCCAACGTCCTGACTTTC. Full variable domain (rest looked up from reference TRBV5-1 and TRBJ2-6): KAGVTQTPRYLIKTRGQQVTLSCSPISGHRSVSWYQQTPGQGLQFLFEYFSETQRNKGNFPGRFSGRQFSNSRSEMNVSTLELGDSALYLCASSSGQGPPGANVLTFGAGSRLTVL.